This paragraph covers one T cell receptor (beta chain) sequence. Each CDR3 protein gets one entry after TCRdb re-called the 5' RACE reads with MiXCR. The sample has about 240,000 distinct CDR3 sequences, less than 8.5% seen once. The data derive from a study of T cells after yellow fever vaccination. Trimming left V 5 bases short and J 7 bases short, with 9 bases between. The CDR3 extends over 11 amino acids. This sequence was found in a man aged 25-45 years who received the YFV17D yellow fever vaccine. J is TRBJ2-7 and V is TRBV12-3 or TRBV12-4; TRBD1 is a possible D gene (5 bases). Specimen: CD4+ T cells sorted from PBMCs, collected 15 days after the yellow fever booster vaccination. CDR3: CASSLQGEQYF. As DNA, the CDR3 is TGTGCCAGCAGTCTGCAGGGAGAGCAGTACTTC.